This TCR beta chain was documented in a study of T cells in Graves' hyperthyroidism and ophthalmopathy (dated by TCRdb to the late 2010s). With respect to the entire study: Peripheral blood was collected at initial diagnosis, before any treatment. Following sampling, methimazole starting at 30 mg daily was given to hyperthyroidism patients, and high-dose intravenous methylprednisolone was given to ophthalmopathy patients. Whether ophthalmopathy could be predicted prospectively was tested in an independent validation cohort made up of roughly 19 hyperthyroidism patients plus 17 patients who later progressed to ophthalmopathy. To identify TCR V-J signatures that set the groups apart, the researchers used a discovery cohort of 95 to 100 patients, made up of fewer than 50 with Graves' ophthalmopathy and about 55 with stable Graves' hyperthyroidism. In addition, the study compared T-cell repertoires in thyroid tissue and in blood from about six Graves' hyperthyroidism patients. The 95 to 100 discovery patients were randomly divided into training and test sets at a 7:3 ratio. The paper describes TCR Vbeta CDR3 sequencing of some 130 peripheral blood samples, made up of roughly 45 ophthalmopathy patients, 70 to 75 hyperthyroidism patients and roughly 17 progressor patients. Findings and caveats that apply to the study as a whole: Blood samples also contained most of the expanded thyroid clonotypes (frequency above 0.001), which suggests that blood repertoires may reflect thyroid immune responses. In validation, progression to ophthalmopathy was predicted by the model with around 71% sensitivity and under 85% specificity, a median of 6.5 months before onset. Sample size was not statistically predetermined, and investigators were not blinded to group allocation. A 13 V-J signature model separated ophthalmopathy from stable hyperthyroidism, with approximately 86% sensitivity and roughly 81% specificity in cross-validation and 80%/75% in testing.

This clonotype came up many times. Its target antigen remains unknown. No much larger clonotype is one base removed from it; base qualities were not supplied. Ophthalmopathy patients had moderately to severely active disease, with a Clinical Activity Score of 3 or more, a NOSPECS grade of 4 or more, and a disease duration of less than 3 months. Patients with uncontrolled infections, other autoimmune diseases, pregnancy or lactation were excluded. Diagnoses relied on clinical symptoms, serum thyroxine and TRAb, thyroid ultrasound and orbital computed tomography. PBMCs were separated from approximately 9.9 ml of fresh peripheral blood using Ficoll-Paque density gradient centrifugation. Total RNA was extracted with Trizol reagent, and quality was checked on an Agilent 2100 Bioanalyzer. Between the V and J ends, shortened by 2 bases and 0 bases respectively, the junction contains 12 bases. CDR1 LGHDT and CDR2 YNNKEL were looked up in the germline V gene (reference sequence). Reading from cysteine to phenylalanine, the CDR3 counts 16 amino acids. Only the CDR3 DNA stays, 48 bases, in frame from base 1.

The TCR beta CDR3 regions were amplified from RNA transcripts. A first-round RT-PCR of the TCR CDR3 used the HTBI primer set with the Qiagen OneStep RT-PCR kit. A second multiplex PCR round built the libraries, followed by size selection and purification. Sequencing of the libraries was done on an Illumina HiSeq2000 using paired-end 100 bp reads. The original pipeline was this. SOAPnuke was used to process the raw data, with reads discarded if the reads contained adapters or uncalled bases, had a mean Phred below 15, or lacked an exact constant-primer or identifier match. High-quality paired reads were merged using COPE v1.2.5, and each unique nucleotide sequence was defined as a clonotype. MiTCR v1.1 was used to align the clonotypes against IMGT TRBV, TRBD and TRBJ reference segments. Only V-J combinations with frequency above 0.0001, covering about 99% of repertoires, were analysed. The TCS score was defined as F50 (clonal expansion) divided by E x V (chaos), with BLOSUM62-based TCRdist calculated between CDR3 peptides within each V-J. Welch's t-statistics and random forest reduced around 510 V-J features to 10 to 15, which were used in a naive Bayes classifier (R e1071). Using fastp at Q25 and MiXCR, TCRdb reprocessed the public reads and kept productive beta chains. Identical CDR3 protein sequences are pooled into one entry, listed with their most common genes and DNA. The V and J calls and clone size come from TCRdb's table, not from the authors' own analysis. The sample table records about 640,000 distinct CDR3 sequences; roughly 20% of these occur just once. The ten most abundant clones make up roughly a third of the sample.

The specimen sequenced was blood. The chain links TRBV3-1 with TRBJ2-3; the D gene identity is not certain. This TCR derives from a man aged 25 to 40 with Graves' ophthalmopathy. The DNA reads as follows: TGTGCCAGCAGCCAACATCTCGGGCTCAGCACAGATACGCAGTATTTT. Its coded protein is CASSQHLGLSTDTQYF.